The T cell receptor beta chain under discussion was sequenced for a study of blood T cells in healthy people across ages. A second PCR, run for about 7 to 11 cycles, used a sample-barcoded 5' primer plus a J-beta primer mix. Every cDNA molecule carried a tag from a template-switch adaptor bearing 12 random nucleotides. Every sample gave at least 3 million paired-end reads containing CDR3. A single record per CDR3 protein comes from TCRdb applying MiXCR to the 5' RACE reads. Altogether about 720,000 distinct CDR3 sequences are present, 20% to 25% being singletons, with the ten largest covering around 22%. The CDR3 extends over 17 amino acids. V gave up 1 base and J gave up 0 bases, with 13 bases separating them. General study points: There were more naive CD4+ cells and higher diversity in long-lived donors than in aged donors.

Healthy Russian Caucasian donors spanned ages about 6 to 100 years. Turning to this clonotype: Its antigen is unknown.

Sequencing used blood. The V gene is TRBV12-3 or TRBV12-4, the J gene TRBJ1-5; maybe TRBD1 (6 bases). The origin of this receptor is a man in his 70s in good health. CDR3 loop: CASSLGLQGYSNQPQHF. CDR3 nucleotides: TGTGCCAGCAGTTTAGGCCTACAGGGCTATAGCAATCAGCCCCAGCATTTT.